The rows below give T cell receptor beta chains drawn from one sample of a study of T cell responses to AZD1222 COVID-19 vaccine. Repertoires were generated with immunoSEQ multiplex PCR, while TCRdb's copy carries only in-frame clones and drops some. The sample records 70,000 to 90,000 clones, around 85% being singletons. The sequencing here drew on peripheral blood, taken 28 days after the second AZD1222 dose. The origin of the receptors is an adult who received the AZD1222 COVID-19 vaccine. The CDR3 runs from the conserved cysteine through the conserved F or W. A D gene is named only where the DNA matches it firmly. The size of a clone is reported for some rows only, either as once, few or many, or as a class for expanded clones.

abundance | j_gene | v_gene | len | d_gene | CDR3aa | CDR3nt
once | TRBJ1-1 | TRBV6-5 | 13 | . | CASSYKGATEAFF | TGTGCCAGCAGTTACAAGGGTGCGACTGAAGCTTTCTTT
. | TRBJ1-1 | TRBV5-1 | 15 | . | CASSLDRGMNTEAFF | TGCGCCAGCAGCTTGGATCGGGGAATGAACACTGAAGCTTTCTTT
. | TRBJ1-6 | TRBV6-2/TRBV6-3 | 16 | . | CASSYSTGTDNSPLHF | TGTGCCAGCAGTTATAGTACCGGGACGGATAATTCACCCCTCCACTTT
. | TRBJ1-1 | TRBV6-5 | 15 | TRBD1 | CASSSRGRMNTEAFF | TGTGCCAGCAGTTCCAGGGGGCGGATGAACACTGAAGCTTTCTTT
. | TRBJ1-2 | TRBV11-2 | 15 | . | CASSSLRSFGGVYTF | TGTGCCAGCAGCTCCCTCAGGAGTTTCGGTGGGGTCTACACCTTC
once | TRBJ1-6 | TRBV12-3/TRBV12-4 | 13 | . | CASRGLPNSPLHF | TGTGCCAGCAGAGGACTCCCAAATTCACCCCTCCACTTT
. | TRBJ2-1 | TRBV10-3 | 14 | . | CAISESNIYNEQFF | TGTGCCATCAGTGAGTCGAATATCTACAATGAGCAGTTCTTC
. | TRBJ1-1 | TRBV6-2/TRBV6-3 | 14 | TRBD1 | CASSLQGAVTEAFF | TGTGCCAGCAGTTTACAGGGGGCGGTCACTGAAGCTTTCTTT
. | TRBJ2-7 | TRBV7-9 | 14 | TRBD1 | CASSGQDRTYEQYF | TGTGCCAGCAGCGGACAGGACCGCACCTACGAGCAGTACTTC
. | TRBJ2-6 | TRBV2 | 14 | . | CASREGSGANVLTF | TGTGCCAGCAGGGAGGGATCTGGGGCCAACGTCCTGACTTTC